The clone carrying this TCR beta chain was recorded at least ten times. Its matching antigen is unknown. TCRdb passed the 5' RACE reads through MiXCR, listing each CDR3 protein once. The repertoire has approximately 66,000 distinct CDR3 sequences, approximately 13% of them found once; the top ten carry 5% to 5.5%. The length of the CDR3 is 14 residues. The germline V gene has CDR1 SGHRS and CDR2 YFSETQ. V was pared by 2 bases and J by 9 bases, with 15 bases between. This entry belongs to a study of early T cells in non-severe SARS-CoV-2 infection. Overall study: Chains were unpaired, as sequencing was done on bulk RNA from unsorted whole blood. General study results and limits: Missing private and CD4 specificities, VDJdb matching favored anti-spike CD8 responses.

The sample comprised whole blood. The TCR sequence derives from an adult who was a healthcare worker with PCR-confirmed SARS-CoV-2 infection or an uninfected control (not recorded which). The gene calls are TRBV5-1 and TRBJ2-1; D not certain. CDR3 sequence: CASSFSPPRSEQFF. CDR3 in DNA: TGCGCCAGCAGCTTTTCCCCCCCGAGGAGTGAGCAGTTCTTC.